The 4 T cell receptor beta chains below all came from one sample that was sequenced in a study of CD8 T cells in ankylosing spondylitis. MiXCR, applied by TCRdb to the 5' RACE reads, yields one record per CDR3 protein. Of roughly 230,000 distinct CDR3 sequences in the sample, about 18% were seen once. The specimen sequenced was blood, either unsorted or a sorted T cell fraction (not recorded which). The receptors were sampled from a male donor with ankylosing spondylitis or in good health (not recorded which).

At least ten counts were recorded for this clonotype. The chain's CDR3 is CSVEDQRGDPNTEAFF. The CDR3 DNA follows: TGCAGCGTTGAAGATCAAAGAGGGGACCCGAACACTGAAGCTTTCTTT. The gene calls are TRBV29-1 and TRBJ1-1; D possibly corresponds to TRBD1 (5 bases). The CDR3 is 16 amino acids. V was clipped by 0 bases and J by 1 base, with 15 bases between them. Germline-derived CDR1 and CDR2 are SQVTM and ANQGSEA. Full variable domain (outside the CDR3, taken from reference TRBV29-1 and TRBJ1-1): SAVISQKPSRDICQRGTSLTIQCQVDSQVTMMFWYRQQPGQSLTLIATANQGSEATYESGFVIDKFPISRPNLTFSTLTVSNMSPEDSSIYLCSVEDQRGDPNTEAFFGQGTRLTVV.

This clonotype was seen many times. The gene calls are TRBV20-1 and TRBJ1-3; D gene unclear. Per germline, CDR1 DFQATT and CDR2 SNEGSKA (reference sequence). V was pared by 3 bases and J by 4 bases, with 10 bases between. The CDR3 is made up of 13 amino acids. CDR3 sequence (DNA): TGCAGTGCTAGTGGAGAGCTAGGAAACACCATATATTTT. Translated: CSASGELGNTIYF.

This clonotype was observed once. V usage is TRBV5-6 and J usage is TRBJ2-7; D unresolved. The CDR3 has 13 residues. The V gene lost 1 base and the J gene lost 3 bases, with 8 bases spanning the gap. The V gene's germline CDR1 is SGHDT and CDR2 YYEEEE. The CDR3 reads CASSLYQDYEQYF. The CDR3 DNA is TGTGCCAGCAGCTTGTACCAGGACTACGAGCAGTACTTC.

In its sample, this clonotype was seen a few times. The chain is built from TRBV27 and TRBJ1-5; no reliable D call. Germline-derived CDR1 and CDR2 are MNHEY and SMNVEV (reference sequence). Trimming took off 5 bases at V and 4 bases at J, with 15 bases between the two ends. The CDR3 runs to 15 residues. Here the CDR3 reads CASSPILRINQPQHF. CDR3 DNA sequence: TGTGCCAGCAGTCCCATTCTGAGAATAAATCAGCCCCAGCATTTT.